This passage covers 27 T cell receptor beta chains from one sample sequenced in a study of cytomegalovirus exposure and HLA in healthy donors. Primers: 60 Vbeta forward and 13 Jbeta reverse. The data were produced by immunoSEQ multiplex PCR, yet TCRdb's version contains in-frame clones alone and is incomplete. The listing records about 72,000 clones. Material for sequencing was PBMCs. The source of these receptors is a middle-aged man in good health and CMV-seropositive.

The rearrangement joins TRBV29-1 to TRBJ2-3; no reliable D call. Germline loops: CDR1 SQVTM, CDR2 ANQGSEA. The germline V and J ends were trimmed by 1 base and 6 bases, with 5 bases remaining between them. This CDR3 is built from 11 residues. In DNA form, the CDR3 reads TGCAGCGTTGAAGGTCGGGATACGCAGTATTTT. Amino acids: CSVEGRDTQYF.

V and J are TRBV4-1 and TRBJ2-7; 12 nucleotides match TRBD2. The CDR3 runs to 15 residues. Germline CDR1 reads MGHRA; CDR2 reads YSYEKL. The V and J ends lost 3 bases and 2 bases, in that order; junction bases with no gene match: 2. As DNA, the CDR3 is TGCGCCAGCAGCCAGACTAGCGGGGGTGCCTACGAGCAGTACGTC. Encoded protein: CASSQTSGGAYEQYV.

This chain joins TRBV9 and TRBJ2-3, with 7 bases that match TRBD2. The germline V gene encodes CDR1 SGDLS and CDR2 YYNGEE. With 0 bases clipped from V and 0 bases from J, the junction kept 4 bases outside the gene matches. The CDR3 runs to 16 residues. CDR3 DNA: TGTGCCAGCAGCGTAGTTGGCGGGGGAAGCACAGATACGCAGTATTTT. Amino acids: CASSVVGGGSTDTQYF.

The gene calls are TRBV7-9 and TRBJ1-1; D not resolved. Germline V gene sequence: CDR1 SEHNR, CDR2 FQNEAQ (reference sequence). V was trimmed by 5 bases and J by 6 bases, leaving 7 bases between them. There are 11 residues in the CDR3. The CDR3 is CASSREAEAFF. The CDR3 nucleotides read TGTGCCAGCAGCCGGGAGGCTGAAGCTTTCTTT.

In DNA, the CDR3 is TGTGCCAGCTCAACGCTGCCGCGAGGGACTCCAAATGGCTACACCTTC. It is translated as CASSTLPRGTPNGYTF. The chain couples TRBV18 to TRBJ1-2, with TRBD1 as a possible D gene (5 bases). Germline assignment: CDR1 KGHSH and CDR2 LQKENI. The CDR3 covers 16 residues. V lost 5 bases and J 6 bases, leaving 22 bases between the germline ends.

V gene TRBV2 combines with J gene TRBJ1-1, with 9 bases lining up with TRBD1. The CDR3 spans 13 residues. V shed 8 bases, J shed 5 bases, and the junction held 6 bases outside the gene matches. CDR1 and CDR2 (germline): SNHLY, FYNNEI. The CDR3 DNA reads TGTGCCAGCGTACAGGGGGCGCGGACTGAAGCTTTCTTT. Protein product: CASVQGARTEAFF.

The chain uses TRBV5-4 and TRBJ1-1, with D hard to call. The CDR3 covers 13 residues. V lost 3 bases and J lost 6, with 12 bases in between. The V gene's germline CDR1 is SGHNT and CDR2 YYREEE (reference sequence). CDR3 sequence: CASSSGWRPEAFF. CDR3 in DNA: TGTGCCAGCAGCTCCGGGTGGCGTCCTGAAGCTTTCTTT.

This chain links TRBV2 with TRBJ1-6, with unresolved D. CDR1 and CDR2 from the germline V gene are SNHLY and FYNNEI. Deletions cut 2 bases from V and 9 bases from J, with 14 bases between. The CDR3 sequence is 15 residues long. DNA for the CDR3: TGTGCCAGCAGTGAAAACGGGGTGGGGATTTCACCCCTCCACTTT. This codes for CASSENGVGISPLHF.

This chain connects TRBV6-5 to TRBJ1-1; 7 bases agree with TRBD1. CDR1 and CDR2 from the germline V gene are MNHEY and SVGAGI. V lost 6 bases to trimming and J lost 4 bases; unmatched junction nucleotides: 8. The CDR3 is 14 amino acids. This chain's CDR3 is CASRYNRGLTEAFF. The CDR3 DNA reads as TGTGCCAGCAGATATAACAGGGGTCTCACTGAAGCTTTCTTT.

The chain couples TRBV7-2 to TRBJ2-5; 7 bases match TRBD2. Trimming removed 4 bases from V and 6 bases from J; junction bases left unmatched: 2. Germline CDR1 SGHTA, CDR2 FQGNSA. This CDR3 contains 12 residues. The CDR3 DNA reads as TGTGCCAGCAGCTGGGGAGGGCAGACCCAGTACTTC. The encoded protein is CASSWGGQTQYF.

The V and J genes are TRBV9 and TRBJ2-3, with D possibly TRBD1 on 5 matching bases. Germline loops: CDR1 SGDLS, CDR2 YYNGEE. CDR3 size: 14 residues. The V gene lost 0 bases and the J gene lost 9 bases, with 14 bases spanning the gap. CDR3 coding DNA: TGTGCCAGCAGCGTAGAGGCAGATAGGGGCACGCAGTATTTT. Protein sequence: CASSVEADRGTQYF.

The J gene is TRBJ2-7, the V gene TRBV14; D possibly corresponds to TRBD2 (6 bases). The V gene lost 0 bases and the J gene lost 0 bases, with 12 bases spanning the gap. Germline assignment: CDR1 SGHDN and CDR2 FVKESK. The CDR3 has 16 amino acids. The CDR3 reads CASSQDPGLLSYEQYF. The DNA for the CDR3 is TGTGCCAGCAGCCAAGATCCGGGACTCCTCTCCTACGAGCAGTACTTC. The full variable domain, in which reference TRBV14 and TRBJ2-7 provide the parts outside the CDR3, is EAGVTQFPSHSVIEKGQTVTLRCDPISGHDNLYWYRRVMGKEIKFLLHFVKESKQDESGMPNNRFLAERTGGTYSTLKVQPAELEDSGVYFCASSQDPGLLSYEQYFGPGTRLTVT.

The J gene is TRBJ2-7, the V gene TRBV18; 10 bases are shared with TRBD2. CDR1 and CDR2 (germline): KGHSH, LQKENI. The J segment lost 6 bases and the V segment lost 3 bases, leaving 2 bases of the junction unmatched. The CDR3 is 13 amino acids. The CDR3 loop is CASSPLAGGEQYV. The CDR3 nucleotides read TGTGCCAGCTCACCCTTAGCGGGGGGCGAGCAGTACGTC.

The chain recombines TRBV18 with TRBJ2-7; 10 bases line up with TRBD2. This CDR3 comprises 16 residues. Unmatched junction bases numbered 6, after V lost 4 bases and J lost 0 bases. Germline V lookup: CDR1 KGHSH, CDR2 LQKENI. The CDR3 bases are TGTGCCAGCTCACACGGGACTAGCGTCAGCTCCTACGAGCAGTACTTC. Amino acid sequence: CASSHGTSVSSYEQYF.

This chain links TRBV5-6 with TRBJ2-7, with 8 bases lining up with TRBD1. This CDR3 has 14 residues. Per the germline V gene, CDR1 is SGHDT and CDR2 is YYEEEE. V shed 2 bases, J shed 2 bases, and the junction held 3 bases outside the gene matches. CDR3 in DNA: TGTGCCAGCAGCTTAGGGACAGGACCCTACGAGCAGTACTTC. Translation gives CASSLGTGPYEQYF.

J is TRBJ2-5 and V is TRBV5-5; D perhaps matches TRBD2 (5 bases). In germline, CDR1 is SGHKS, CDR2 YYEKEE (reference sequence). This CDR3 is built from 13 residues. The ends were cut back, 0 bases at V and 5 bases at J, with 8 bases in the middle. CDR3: CASSLERGETQYF. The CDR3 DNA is TGTGCCAGCAGCTTGGAAAGAGGGGAGACCCAGTACTTC.

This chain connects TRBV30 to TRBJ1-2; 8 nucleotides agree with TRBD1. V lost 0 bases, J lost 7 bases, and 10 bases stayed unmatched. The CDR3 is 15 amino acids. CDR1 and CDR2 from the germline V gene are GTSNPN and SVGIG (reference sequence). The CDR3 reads CAWSVLGTGLGGYTF. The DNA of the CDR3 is TGTGCCTGGAGTGTACTTGGGACAGGCTTGGGTGGCTACACCTTC.

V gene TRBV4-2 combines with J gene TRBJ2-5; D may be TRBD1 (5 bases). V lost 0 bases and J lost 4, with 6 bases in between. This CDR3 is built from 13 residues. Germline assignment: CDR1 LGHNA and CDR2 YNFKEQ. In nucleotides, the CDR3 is TGTGCCAGCAGCCAAGATAGGGGAGAGACCCAGTACTTC. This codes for CASSQDRGETQYF.

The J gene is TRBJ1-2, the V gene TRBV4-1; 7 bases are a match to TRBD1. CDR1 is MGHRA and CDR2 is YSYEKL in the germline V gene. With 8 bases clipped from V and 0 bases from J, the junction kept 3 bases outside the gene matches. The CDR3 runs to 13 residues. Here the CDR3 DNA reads TGCGCCAGCGGGGACAGAGCTAACTATGGCTACACCTTC. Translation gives CASGDRANYGYTF.

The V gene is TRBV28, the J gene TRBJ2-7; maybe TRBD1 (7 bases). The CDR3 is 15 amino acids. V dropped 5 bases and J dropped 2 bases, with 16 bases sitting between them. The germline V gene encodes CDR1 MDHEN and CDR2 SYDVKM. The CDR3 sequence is CASSRAGQLTYEQYF. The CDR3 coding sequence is TGTGCCAGCAGTCGTGCGGGACAGCTAACCTACGAGCAGTACTTC.

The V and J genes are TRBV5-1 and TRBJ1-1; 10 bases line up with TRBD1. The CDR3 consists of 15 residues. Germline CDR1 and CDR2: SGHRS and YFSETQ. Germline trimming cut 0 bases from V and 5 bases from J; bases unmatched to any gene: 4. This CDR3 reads CASSLGQGAGTEAFF. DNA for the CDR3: TGCGCCAGCAGCTTGGGACAGGGGGCAGGGACTGAAGCTTTCTTT.

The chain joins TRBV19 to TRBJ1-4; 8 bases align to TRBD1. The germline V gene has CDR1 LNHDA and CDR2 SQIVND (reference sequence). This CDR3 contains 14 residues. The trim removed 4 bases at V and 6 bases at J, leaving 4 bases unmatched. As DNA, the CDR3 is TGTGCCAGTAGTACTCCGACAGGGGATGAAAAACTGTTTTTT. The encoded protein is CASSTPTGDEKLFF.

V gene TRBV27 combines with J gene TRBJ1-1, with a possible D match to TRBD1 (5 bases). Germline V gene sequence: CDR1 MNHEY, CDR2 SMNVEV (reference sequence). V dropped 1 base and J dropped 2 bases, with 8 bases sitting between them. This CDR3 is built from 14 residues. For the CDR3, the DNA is TGTGCCAGCAGTTTATTGGGGGGAAACACTGAAGCTTTCTTT. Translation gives CASSLLGGNTEAFF.

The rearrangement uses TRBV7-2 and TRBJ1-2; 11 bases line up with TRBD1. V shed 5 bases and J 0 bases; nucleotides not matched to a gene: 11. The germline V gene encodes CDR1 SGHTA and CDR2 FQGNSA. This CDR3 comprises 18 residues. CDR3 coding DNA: TGTGCCAGCAGCGCACCGGACAGGGGGCTTTTACCTAACTATGGCTACACCTTC. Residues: CASSAPDRGLLPNYGYTF.

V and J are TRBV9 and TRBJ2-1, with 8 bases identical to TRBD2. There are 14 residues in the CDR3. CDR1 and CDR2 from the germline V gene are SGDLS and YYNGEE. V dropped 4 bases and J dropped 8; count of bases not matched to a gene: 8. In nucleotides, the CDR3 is TGTGCCAGCAGCCCCGGGACTAGGGCTGATGAGCAGTTCTTC. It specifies CASSPGTRADEQFF.

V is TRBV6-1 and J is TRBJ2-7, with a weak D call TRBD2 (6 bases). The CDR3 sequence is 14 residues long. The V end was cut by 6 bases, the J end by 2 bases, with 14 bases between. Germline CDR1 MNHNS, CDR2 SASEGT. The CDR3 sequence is CASRKGTDPYEQYV. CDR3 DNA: TGTGCCAGCAGGAAGGGGACTGATCCCTACGAGCAGTACGTC.

The DNA of the CDR3 is TGTGCCAGCTCAGACAGGCGATCCGATCAGCCCCAGCATTTT. It codes for CASSDRRSDQPQHF. This chain uses TRBV18 with TRBJ1-5; D possibly corresponds to TRBD1 (6 bases). The CDR3 extends over 14 amino acids. The germline V and J ends were trimmed by 5 bases and 5 bases, with 13 bases remaining between them. Per the germline V gene, CDR1 is KGHSH and CDR2 is LQKENI.